The 20 T cell receptor beta chains in this list originate from one sample, sequenced in a study of blood T cells in healthy people across ages. Primers used in a second PCR of roughly 7 to 11 cycles were a sample-barcoded 5' primer and a J-beta primer mix. TCRdb called the 5' RACE reads again in MiXCR, with one record for every CDR3 protein. The table has about a million distinct CDR3 sequences, approximately 38% seen once. Input material: blood. These receptor sequences come from a man younger than 30 in good health.

This clonotype was observed a handful of times. The rearrangement links TRBV7-9 to TRBJ2-2; D ambiguous. Germline V gene sequence: CDR1 SEHNR, CDR2 FQNEAQ (reference sequence). The CDR3 consists of 16 residues. V was trimmed by 5 bases and J by 1 base, leaving 14 bases between them. The chain's CDR3 is CASSPSGQRNTGELFF. CDR3 coding DNA: TGTGCCAGCAGCCCTTCTGGGCAGAGGAACACCGGGGAGCTGTTTTTT.

The chain employs TRBV6-5 and TRBJ2-1, with TRBD1 matching 8 bases. The tail of the sequence fits TRBJ2-7 better, so the J call may be wrong. The CDR3 length is 14 residues. Germline CDR1 reads MNHEY; CDR2 reads SVGAGI. The DNA for the CDR3 is TGTGCCAGCAGTTACGGGACAGGCAACAATGAGCAGTACTTC. Translated: CASSYGTGNNEQYF.

This chain uses TRBV6-2 or TRBV6-3 with TRBJ2-7; D unclear. The CDR3 is 12 amino acids. The V and J ends lost 8 bases and 3 bases respectively, with 11 bases between them. Germline CDR1 reads MNHEY; CDR2 reads SVGEGT. The DNA of the CDR3 is TGTGCCAGCGGGTTAGCCGTCTACGAGCAGTACTTC. Protein: CASGLAVYEQYF.

The gene calls are TRBV9 and TRBJ2-3; possible D gene TRBD1, 7 bases. In germline, CDR1 is SGDLS, CDR2 YYNGEE. The CDR3 runs to 15 residues. V lost 3 bases, J lost 2 bases, and 13 bases lay in between. CDR3 in DNA: TGTGCCAGCAGCGAGGGGGCGGGGTACACAGATACGCAGTATTTT. Encoded protein: CASSEGAGYTDTQYF. The variable domain in full, with the rest retrieved from reference TRBV9 and TRBJ2-3, is DSGVTQTPKHLITATGQRVTLRCSPRSGDLSVYWYQQSLDQGLQFLIQYYNGEERAKGNILERFSAQQFPDLHSELNLSSLELGDSALYFCASSEGAGYTDTQYFGPGTRLTVL.

The chain joins TRBV12-5 to TRBJ2-3, with D tentatively TRBD2 (6 bases). This CDR3 has 10 amino acids. Between the trimmed V and J ends, which lost 8 bases and 7 bases, there was a span of 7 bases. CDR1 is LGHNT and CDR2 is FRNRAP in the germline V gene. CDR3 protein: CASRGNTQYF. The CDR3 DNA is TGTGCTAGTCGGGGGAATACGCAGTATTTT.

The chain carries TRBV3-1 and TRBJ2-5, with D unresolved. The last part of the DNA fits TRBJ2-7 better; the J call may be wrong. Germline V gives CDR1 LGHDT, CDR2 YNNKEL (reference sequence). This CDR3 spans 13 amino acids. Here the CDR3 reads CASRDHGSYEQYF. CDR3 coding DNA: TGTGCCAGCAGGGATCACGGATCCTACGAGCAGTACTTC.

In its sample, this clonotype was seen a few times. V and J are TRBV4-3 and TRBJ2-3, with a possible D match to TRBD1 (6 bases). CDR3 size: 14 residues. The ends were cut back, 3 bases at V and 6 bases at J, with 13 bases in the middle. In germline, CDR1 is LGHNA, CDR2 YSLEER. The CDR3 loop reads CASSHQLQGDTQYF. The CDR3 DNA reads as TGCGCCAGCAGCCACCAGCTCCAGGGGGATACGCAGTATTTT.

As concerns this clonotype: This may stem from a read error, because a much larger clone lies one nucleotide away. The V call is TRBV6-1, the J call TRBJ1-2; D is unclear. The CDR3 spans 12 residues. Trimming removed 2 bases from V and 5 bases from J, with 6 bases in between. CDR1 MNHNS and CDR2 SASEGT come from the germline V gene. CDR3 in DNA: TGTGCCAGCAGTGAATACGAATATGGCTACACCTTC. It encodes CASSEYEYGYTF.

The chain has TRBV10-3 and TRBJ1-3; 7 positions match TRBD1. This CDR3 contains 16 residues. V gave up 5 bases and J gave up 0 bases; unmatched junction bases: 7. In germline, CDR1 is ENHRY, CDR2 SYGVKD. For the CDR3, the DNA is TGTGCCATCAGTACCGGGACAGTTCGCTCTGGAAACACCATATATTTT. Its protein product is CAISTGTVRSGNTIYF.

This clonotype was observed a single time. This rearrangement joins TRBV24-1 to TRBJ2-1; 12 nucleotides align to TRBD2. The V gene end was trimmed by 6 bases and the J gene end by 9 bases; junction bases not matched to a gene: 5. The CDR3 is made up of 14 amino acids. In germline, CDR1 is KGHDR, CDR2 SFDVKD. The CDR3 region has the DNA TGTGCCACCAGTTCTAGCGGGGGGGCCAGTGAGCAGTTCTTC. Translated, it gives CATSSSGGASEQFF.

CDR3 in DNA: TGTGCCATCAGGCGAACTAGCGGGGGGCCCACAGATACGCAGTATTTT. Residues: CAIRRTSGGPTDTQYF. This chain joins TRBV10-3 and TRBJ2-3; 12 nucleotides agree with TRBD2. J lost 2 bases, V lost 6 bases, and 6 bases had no gene match. CDR1 ENHRY and CDR2 SYGVKD come from the germline V gene. CDR3 length: 16 residues.

V and J are TRBV6-2 or TRBV6-3 and TRBJ2-3; no reliable D call. The CDR3 has 15 residues. Trimming took 5 bases from V and 1 from J, leaving 13 bases between them. From germline, CDR1 is MNHEY and CDR2 SVGEGT. The CDR3 coding sequence is TGTGCCAGCAGTCGAGAGGCGATCCGCACAGATACGCAGTATTTT. Amino acids: CASSREAIRTDTQYF.

The chain has TRBV20-1 and TRBJ1-2; no clear D gene. V was shortened by 5 bases and J by 4 bases, with 14 bases between the two germline ends. The germline gives CDR1 DFQATT, CDR2 SNEGSKA (reference sequence). CDR3 length equals 13 residues. The CDR3 DNA sequence: TGCAGTGCTGATACTTATGGAGGCTATGGCTACACCTTC. It is translated as CSADTYGGYGYTF.

Only a few counts were recorded for this clonotype. This chain links TRBV29-1 with TRBJ1-1; D uncertain. V lost 7 bases and J 0 bases, leaving 12 bases between the germline ends. This CDR3 comprises 13 residues. The germline V gene encodes CDR1 SQVTM and CDR2 ANQGSEA. CDR3 bases: TGCAGCGGGGCCCCCACTATGAACACTGAAGCTTTCTTT. It is translated as CSGAPTMNTEAFF. Full variable domain (remainder filled in from reference TRBV29-1 and TRBJ1-1): SAVISQKPSRDICQRGTSLTIQCQVDSQVTMMFWYRQQPGQSLTLIATANQGSEATYESGFVIDKFPISRPNLTFSTLTVSNMSPEDSSIYLCSGAPTMNTEAFFGQGTRLTVV.

In regard to this clonotype: Germline and junction disagree at one end, which may indicate a read error. This chain links TRBV13 with TRBJ1-2; possible D gene TRBD1, 6 bases. Looked up from germline, CDR1 is PRHDT and CDR2 is FYEKMQ (reference sequence). The CDR3 is 12 amino acids. CDR3 sequence (DNA): TGTGCCTGCAGCCCAGGGACATCTGACTACACCTTC. Encoded protein: CACSPGTSDYTF.

Regarding this clonotype: This clone may be a read error of a much larger clone one base away. The V gene is TRBV7-2, the J gene TRBJ2-5; TRBD1 matches 7 bases. There are 14 residues in the CDR3. Germline values: CDR1 SGHTA, CDR2 FQGNSA. CDR3 DNA: TGTGCCGGCAGCTTAGCAGGGGGTACAGAGACCCAGTACTTC. Its translation: CAGSLAGGTETQYF.

To note about this clonotype: A clone one base away is much larger, so this may be a read error. The genes are TRBV11-1 and TRBJ2-1; no firm D call. The CDR3 is 11 residues long. Germline lookup yields CDR1 SGHAT and CDR2 FQDESV (reference sequence). CDR3 amino acids: CVSSLSDEQFF. The CDR3 DNA follows: TGTGTCAGCAGCTTATCCGATGAGCAGTTCTTC.

CDR3 coding DNA: TGCAGTGCTAGAGATCCGAAGGGGGCCGTCTATGGCTACACCTTC. It encodes CSARDPKGAVYGYTF. The chain links TRBV20-1 to TRBJ1-2, with 7 bases that match TRBD1. CDR1 and CDR2 from the germline V gene are DFQATT and SNEGSKA (reference sequence). Unmatched junction bases numbered 8, after V lost 0 bases and J lost 4 bases. The CDR3 loop spans 15 amino acids.

The chain is built from TRBV7-3 and TRBJ2-1; D call uncertain. There are 14 residues in the CDR3. The germline V gene encodes CDR1 SGHTA and CDR2 FQGTGA. Trimming pared 5 bases from V and 5 bases from J, leaving 13 bases between. In DNA form, the CDR3 reads TGTGCCAGCAGCCCTATTAACACAAACAATGAGCAGTTCTTC. Protein: CASSPINTNNEQFF.

The chain couples TRBV4-3 to TRBJ2-1; D gene uncertain. This CDR3 is 13 amino acids long. V shed 1 base and J shed 7 bases, with 8 bases lying between them. Germline V gene data show CDR1 as LGHNA and CDR2 as YSLEER. The CDR3: CASSQGQPNEQFF. CDR3 nucleotides: TGCGCCAGCAGCCAAGGGCAGCCAAATGAGCAGTTCTTC.